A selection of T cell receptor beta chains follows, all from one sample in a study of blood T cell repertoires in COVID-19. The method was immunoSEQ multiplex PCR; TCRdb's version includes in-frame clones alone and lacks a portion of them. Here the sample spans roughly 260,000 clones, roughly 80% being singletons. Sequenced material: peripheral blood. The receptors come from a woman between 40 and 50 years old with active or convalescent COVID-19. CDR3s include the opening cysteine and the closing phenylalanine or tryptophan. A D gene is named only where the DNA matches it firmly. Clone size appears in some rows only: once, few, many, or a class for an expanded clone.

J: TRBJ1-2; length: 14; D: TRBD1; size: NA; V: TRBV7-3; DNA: TGTGCCAGCAGCCCGGGACAGACAAACTATGGCTACACCTTC; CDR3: CASSPGQTNYGYTF
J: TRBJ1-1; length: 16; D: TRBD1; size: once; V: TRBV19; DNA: TGTGCCAGTAGGCCCACAGGGGCTGGTTGGAGCACTGAAGCTTTCTTT; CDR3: CASRPTGAGWSTEAFF
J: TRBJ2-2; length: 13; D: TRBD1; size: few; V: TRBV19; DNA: TGTGCCAGTCAAAAGGGGGCAGGAGGGGAGCTGTTTTTT; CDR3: CASQKGAGGELFF
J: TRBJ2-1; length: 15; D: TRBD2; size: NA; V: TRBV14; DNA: TGTGCCAGCAGCCCCCGCCGGGGGGGCCCGGATGAGCAGTTCTTC; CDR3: CASSPRRGGPDEQFF
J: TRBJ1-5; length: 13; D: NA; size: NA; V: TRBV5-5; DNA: TGTGCCAGCAGCTTGTCCTTCAATCAGCCCCAGCATTTT; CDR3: CASSLSFNQPQHF
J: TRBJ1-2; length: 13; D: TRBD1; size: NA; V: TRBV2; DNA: TGTGCCAGCACCTTACAGGGGAACTATGGCTACACCTTC; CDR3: CASTLQGNYGYTF
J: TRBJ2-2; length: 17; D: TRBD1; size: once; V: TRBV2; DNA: TGTGCCAGCAGTGAATCCCCAGGGGGCGCGTACACCGGGGAGCTGTTTTTT; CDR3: CASSESPGGAYTGELFF
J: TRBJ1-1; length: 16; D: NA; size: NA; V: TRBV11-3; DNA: TGTGCCAGCAGCTCCTCGGTTGGCGGGATGAACACTGAAGCTTTCTTT; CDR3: CASSSSVGGMNTEAFF
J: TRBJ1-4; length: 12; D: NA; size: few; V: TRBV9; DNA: TGTGCCAGCAGCGGACTTAATGAAAAACTGTTTTTT; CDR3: CASSGLNEKLFF
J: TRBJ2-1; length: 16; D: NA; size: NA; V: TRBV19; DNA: TGTGCCAGTAGTTGGGGATCCGGGGGTTTCGGCAATGAGCAGTTCTTC; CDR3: CASSWGSGGFGNEQFF
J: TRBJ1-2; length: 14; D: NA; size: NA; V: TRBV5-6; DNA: TGTGCCAGCAGCTTGTTCGGTCGGAACTATGGCTACACCTTC; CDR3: CASSLFGRNYGYTF
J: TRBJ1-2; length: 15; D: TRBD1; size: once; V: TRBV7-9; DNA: TGTGCCAGCAGCATACGGACAGGGCCTAACTATGGCTACACCTTC; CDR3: CASSIRTGPNYGYTF
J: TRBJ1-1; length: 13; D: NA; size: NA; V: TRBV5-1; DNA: TGCGCCAGCAGGGGGGGGCGGAACACTGAAGCTTTCTTT; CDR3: CASRGGRNTEAFF
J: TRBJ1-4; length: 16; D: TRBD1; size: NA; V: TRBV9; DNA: TGTGCCAGCAGCTCCCGGGACAGTCCCTTAAATGAAAAACTGTTTTTT; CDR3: CASSSRDSPLNEKLFF
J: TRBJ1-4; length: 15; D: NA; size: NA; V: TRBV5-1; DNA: TGCGCCAGCAGCTTGGACCGGGGGGCGGAAGAAAAACTGTTTTTT; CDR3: CASSLDRGAEEKLFF
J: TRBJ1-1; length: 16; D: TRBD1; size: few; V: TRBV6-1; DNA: TGTGCCAGCAGTGAAGGGACAGGTCGTTTGAACACTGAAGCTTTCTTT; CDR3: CASSEGTGRLNTEAFF
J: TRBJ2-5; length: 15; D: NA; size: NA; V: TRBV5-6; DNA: TGTGCCAGCAGCTCCCTCAGGGGTGACGGAGAGACCCAGTACTTC; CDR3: CASSSLRGDGETQYF
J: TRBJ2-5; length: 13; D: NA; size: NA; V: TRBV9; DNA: TGTGCCAGCAACGTCGACCAGGGGGAGACCCAGTACTTC; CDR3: CASNVDQGETQYF
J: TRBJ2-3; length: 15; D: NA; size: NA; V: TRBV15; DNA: TGTGCCACCAGCAGAGATCGGGGGAGCACAGATACGCAGTATTTT; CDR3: CATSRDRGSTDTQYF
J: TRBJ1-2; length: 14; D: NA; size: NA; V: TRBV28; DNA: TGTGCCAGCACTCGAACTTCAGGGAACTATGGCTACACCTTC; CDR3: CASTRTSGNYGYTF
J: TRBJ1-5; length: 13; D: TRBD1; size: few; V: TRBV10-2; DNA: TGCGCCAGCCTACAGGGGGGCAATCAGCCCCAGCATTTT; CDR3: CASLQGGNQPQHF
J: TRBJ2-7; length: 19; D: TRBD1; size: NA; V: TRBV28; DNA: TGTGCCAGCACTCCCGGGACAGGGAAACAATACACCAGAACCTACGAGCAGTACTTC; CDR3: CASTPGTGKQYTRTYEQYF
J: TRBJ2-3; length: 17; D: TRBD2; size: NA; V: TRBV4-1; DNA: TGCGCCAGCAGCCAGGCCGGACTAGCGGGGAACACAGATACGCAGTATTTT; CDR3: CASSQAGLAGNTDTQYF
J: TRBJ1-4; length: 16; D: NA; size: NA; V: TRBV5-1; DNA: TGCGCCAGCAGCTTGGTACCCTCCTGGGAGGGTGAAAAACTGTTTTTT; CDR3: CASSLVPSWEGEKLFF
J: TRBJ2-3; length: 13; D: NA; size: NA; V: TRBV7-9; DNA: TGTGCCTCCCTGGGAGGGGGAACAGATACGCAGTATTTT; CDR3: CASLGGGTDTQYF
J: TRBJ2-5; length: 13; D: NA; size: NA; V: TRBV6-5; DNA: TGTGCCAGCAGTCGGACAGCCCAAGAGACCCAGTACTTC; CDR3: CASSRTAQETQYF
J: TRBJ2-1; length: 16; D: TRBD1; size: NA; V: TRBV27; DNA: TGTGCCAGCAGTTTATCGGGGACAGTAACCTACAATGAGCAGTTCTTC; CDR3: CASSLSGTVTYNEQFF
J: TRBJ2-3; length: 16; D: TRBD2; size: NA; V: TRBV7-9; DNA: TGTGCCAGCAGTCCCGGGACTAGCGGGAATACAGATACGCAGTATTTT; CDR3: CASSPGTSGNTDTQYF
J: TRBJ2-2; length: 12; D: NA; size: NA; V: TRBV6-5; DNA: TGTGCCACATACGAACGGTCCGGGGAGCTGTTTTTT; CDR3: CATYERSGELFF
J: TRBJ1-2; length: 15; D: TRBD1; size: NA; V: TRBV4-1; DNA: TGCGCCAGCAGCCATGGACAGGGAGGTAGAAATGGCTACACCTTC; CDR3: CASSHGQGGRNGYTF
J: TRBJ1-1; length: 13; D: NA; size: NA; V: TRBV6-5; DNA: TGTGCCAGCAGTTACAGGGGTGAGACTGAAGCTTTCTTT; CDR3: CASSYRGETEAFF
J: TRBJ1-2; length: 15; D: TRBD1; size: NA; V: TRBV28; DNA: TGTGCCAGCAGTTTGGACAGGGGGCAGTTGAACGGCTACACCTTC; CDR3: CASSLDRGQLNGYTF
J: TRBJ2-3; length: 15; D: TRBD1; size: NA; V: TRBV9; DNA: TGTGCCAGCAGCGGGAGGACAGGGGGAGCAGATACGCAGTATTTT; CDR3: CASSGRTGGADTQYF
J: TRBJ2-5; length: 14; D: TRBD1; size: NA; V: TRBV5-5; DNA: TGTGCCAGCAGCGTCGGGACAGCGGTAGAGACCCAGTACTTC; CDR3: CASSVGTAVETQYF
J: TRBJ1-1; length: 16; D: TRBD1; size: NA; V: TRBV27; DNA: TGTGCCAGCAGTACCGGGACAGGGTTCATGAACACTGAAGCTTTCTTT; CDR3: CASSTGTGFMNTEAFF
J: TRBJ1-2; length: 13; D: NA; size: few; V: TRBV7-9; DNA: TGTGCCAGCAGCTCCCAGGGGCCCTATGGCTACACCTTC; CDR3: CASSSQGPYGYTF